This T cell receptor beta chain was sequenced for a study of blood T cell repertoires in COVID-19. Study as a whole: Sites in the United States, Italy and Spain provided acute and convalescent COVID-19 samples.

Trimming stripped 7 bases from V and 0 bases from J, with 12 bases between. The CDR3 contains 14 residues. Germline assignment: CDR1 SQVTM and CDR2 ANQGSEA. In the original workflow: Estimation of nucleated cell counts relied on the amplification of reference gene primers. Here immunoSEQ multiplex PCR was the method, and the copy in TCRdb shows in-frame clones only, minus some. V and J calls and clone size come straight from that table; D and trimming were deduced from the DNA. The table has around 200,000 clones, 85% to 90% seen once. The sample comprised peripheral blood. This clonotype was sampled from a person between 65 and 79 years old with COVID-19, enrolled during active disease. The chain combines TRBV29-1 with TRBJ1-4; no firm D call. The CDR3 spells CSAFGGTTNEKLFF. In DNA, the CDR3 is TGCAGCGCTTTTGGCGGGACAACTAATGAAAAACTGTTTTTT.